These 15 T cell receptor beta chains share one sample of origin, sequenced in a study of blood T cell repertoires in COVID-19. Assay used: immunoSEQ multiplex PCR; TCRdb lists only in-frame clones, some missing. In the table there are 120,000 or so clones, roughly 78% of which are singletons. The sample was peripheral blood. The source of these receptors is a man between 60 and 75 years old with active or convalescent COVID-19.

The chain couples TRBV14 to TRBJ2-1, with 10 bases identical to TRBD2. The ends lost 6 bases at V and 7 bases at J; junction bases unmatched: 6. The CDR3 loop spans 14 amino acids. CDR1 SGHDN and CDR2 FVKESK come from the germline V gene. The CDR3 region is CASSGLAGVNEQFF. DNA of the CDR3: TGTGCCAGCAGTGGGCTAGCGGGAGTTAATGAGCAGTTCTTC. The entire variable domain, with the rest obtained from reference TRBV14 and TRBJ2-1, is as follows: EAGVTQFPSHSVIEKGQTVTLRCDPISGHDNLYWYRRVMGKEIKFLLHFVKESKQDESGMPNNRFLAERTGGTYSTLKVQPAELEDSGVYFCASSGLAGVNEQFFGPGTRLTVL.

The chain couples TRBV2 to TRBJ2-5; 8 positions agree with TRBD1. The V gene end was trimmed by 4 bases and the J gene end by 5 bases; junction bases not matched to a gene: 6. Per the germline V gene, CDR1 is SNHLY and CDR2 is FYNNEI. The CDR3 runs 14 residues. CDR3 loop: CASSGTGFSETQYF. The CDR3 bases are TGTGCCAGCAGTGGGACAGGGTTTTCGGAGACCCAGTACTTC.

The gene calls are TRBV7-9 and TRBJ1-1; 10 nucleotides align to TRBD1. CDR3 length equals 15 residues. The germline CDR1 and CDR2 sequences are SEHNR and FQNEAQ (reference sequence). Germline trimming cut 1 base from V and 7 bases from J; bases unmatched to any gene: 6. CDR3 DNA sequence: TGTGCCAGCAGCTTAGGAGGGGGGACAGGGGTTGAAGCTTTCTTT. It codes for CASSLGGGTGVEAFF.

The chain joins TRBV27 to TRBJ1-6; 10 bases align to TRBD1. The CDR3 extends over 14 amino acids. V was pared by 3 bases and J by 9 bases, with 2 bases of the junction left unmatched. The germline V gene encodes CDR1 MNHEY and CDR2 SMNVEV (reference sequence). CDR3 in DNA: TGTGCCAGCAGTTTGGGACAGGGGACTTCACCCCTCCACTTT. This codes for CASSLGQGTSPLHF.

The chain has TRBV5-1 and TRBJ2-3; weak D call: TRBD1 (5 bases). The CDR3 is 14 amino acids. Germline values: CDR1 SGHRS, CDR2 YFSETQ. V lost 0 bases to trimming and J lost 5 bases, with 10 bases between them. CDR3 nucleotides: TGCGCCAGCAGCTTGGGGGGCCTTAGAGATACGCAGTATTTT. Its protein is CASSLGGLRDTQYF.

The rearrangement uses TRBV28 and TRBJ1-2; 7 positions match TRBD1. V lost 7 bases, J lost 4 bases, and 12 bases stayed unmatched. The CDR3 sequence is 15 residues long. The germline V gene has CDR1 MDHEN and CDR2 SYDVKM. The CDR3 DNA is TGTGCCAGCACCTCTGTAATGGGACAGCTCTATGGCTACACCTTC. Its protein product is CASTSVMGQLYGYTF.

The CDR3 reads CASSREAGAANSPLHF. The DNA for the CDR3 is TGTGCCAGCTCACGAGAGGCAGGGGCGGCGAATTCACCCCTCCACTTT. This rearrangement joins TRBV18 to TRBJ1-6; a possible D gene is TRBD1 (6 bases). This CDR3 contains 16 residues. V dropped 4 bases and J dropped 7 bases, with 17 bases sitting between them. Germline-derived CDR1 and CDR2 are KGHSH and LQKENI.

The V gene is TRBV24-1, the J gene TRBJ1-2, with D perhaps TRBD1 (6 bases). Germline CDR1 is KGHDR and CDR2 is SFDVKD. Deletions cut 5 bases from V and 8 bases from J, with 11 bases between. This CDR3 has 12 amino acids. The CDR3 nucleotides read TGTGCCACCAGTGGTCCGGGACAAGGCTACACCTTC. It codes for CATSGPGQGYTF.

This clone was picked up one time. The chain uses TRBV29-1 and TRBJ1-1; the D is unclear. Germline values: CDR1 SQVTM, CDR2 ANQGSEA. CDR3 size: 14 residues. Trimming removed 5 bases from V and 0 bases from J, with 13 bases in between. CDR3 region: CSVTPRNMNTEAFF. DNA for the CDR3: TGCAGCGTTACCCCCAGGAATATGAACACTGAAGCTTTCTTT.

This clone has more than one count but fewer than ten. This chain uses TRBV18 with TRBJ2-3, with D tentatively TRBD1 (5 bases). V lost 0 bases and J lost 0, with 10 bases in between. The CDR3 has 16 amino acids. Looked up from germline, CDR1 is KGHSH and CDR2 is LQKENI. The CDR3 reads CASSPPMGPSTDTQYF. CDR3 nucleotides: TGTGCCAGCTCACCACCGATGGGGCCCAGCACAGATACGCAGTATTTT.

The gene calls are TRBV5-1 and TRBJ2-7, with 8 positions matching TRBD1. Per the germline V gene, CDR1 is SGHRS and CDR2 is YFSETQ. The CDR3 covers 17 residues. V gave up 0 bases and J gave up 6 bases; unmatched junction bases: 14. CDR3 nucleotides: TGCGCCAGCAGCTTGGGGGGGACAGGCTTGATAATGGGCGAGCAGTACTTC. Translating it yields CASSLGGTGLIMGEQYF.

V and J are TRBV7-3 and TRBJ2-3; TRBD1 matches 11 bases. CDR1 is SGHTA and CDR2 is FQGTGA in the germline V gene. The CDR3 sequence is 14 residues long. After removal of 5 bases from V and 3 bases from J, the junction contained 1 base not matched to a gene. Here the CDR3 DNA reads TGTGCCAGCAGCGGACAGGGGGCAACAGATACGCAGTATTTT. Amino acids: CASSGQGATDTQYF.

V gene TRBV10-3 combines with J gene TRBJ1-6; TRBD1 aligns across 8 bases. The CDR3 spans 13 residues. CDR1 is ENHRY, CDR2 SYGVKD, per germline. The trim removed 3 bases at V and 14 bases at J, leaving 6 bases unmatched. The CDR3 region has the DNA TGTGCCATCAGTGATGGACAGGGACGCACCCTCCACTTT. Translation: CAISDGQGRTLHF.

V and J are TRBV7-9 and TRBJ2-1; 8 bases agree with TRBD2. CDR1 is SEHNR, CDR2 FQNEAQ, per germline (reference sequence). The CDR3 totals 16 residues. After removal of 4 bases from V and 1 base from J, the junction contained 6 bases not matched to a gene. CDR3 nucleotide sequence: TGTGCCAGCAGCTATTCACTAGCGGAATCCTACAATGAGCAGTTCTTC. Encoded protein: CASSYSLAESYNEQFF. The entire variable domain, with the rest obtained from reference TRBV7-9 and TRBJ2-1, is as follows: DTGVSQNPRHKITKRGQNVTFRCDPISEHNRLYWYRQTLGQGPEFLTYFQNEAQLEKSRLLSDRFSAERPKGSFSTLEIQRTEQGDSAMYLCASSYSLAESYNEQFFGPGTRLTVL.

The V gene is TRBV19, the J gene TRBJ2-1; D uncertain. V shed 7 bases and J shed 0 bases, with 10 bases lying between them. CDR3 length equals 14 residues. The V gene's germline CDR1 is LNHDA and CDR2 SQIVND (reference sequence). DNA for the CDR3: TGTGCCAGTACCCGATCCAGCTCCTACAATGAGCAGTTCTTC. As protein: CASTRSSSYNEQFF. Filled out from reference TRBV19 and TRBJ2-1, the complete variable domain reads DGGITQSPKYLFRKEGQNVTLSCEQNLNHDAMYWYRQDPGQGLRLIYYSQIVNDFQKGDIAEGYSVSREKKESFPLTVTSAQKNPTAFYLCASTRSSSYNEQFFGPGTRLTVL.